This entry describes one TCR beta chain. The antigen is unknown. The assay was immunoSEQ multiplex PCR, and TCRdb's table has in-frame clones only and misses some. The data contain 50,000 to 65,000 clones, about 80% of them singletons. These data originate in a study of radiotherapy plus CTLA-4 blockade in lung cancer. Study in general: Objective response was observed in about 19% of patients, and disease control in around 31%.

Study-wide findings and caveats: The authors reported that early blood T cell clone dynamics, with interferon-beta, best predicted response. Blood TCR clones of tumor origin expanded after radiotherapy plus ipilimumab.

Per the germline V gene, CDR1 is LNHDA and CDR2 is SQIVND (reference sequence). V was trimmed by 1 base and J by 2 bases, leaving 18 bases between them. The CDR3 runs 18 residues. This TCR derives from a human donor with non-small cell lung cancer who had a partial response to radiotherapy plus ipilimumab. This chain uses TRBV19 with TRBJ1-5; D may be TRBD1 (6 bases). The material sequenced was peripheral blood, taken from a patient treated with radiotherapy plus ipilimumab. CDR3 region: CASSIGGGREGRNQPQHF. Here the CDR3 DNA reads TGTGCCAGTAGTATAGGGGGGGGGCGCGAGGGTCGCAATCAGCCCCAGCATTTT.